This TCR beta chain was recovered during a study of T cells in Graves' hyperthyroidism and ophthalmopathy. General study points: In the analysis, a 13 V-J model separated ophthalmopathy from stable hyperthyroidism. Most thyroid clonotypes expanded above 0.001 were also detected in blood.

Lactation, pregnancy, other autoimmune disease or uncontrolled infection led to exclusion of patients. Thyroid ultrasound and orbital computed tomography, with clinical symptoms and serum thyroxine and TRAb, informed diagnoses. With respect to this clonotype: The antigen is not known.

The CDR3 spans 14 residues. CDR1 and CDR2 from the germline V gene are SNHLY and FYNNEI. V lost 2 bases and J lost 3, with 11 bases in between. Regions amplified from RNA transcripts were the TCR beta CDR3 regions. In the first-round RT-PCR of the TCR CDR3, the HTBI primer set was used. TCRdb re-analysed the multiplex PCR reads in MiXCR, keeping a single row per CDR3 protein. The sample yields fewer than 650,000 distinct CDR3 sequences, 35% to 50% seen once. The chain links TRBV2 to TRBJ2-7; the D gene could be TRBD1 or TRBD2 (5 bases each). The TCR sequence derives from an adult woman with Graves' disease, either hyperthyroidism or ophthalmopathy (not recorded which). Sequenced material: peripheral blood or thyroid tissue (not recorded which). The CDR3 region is CASSELGEDYEQYF. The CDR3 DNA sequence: TGTGCCAGCAGTGAACTGGGGGAAGACTACGAGCAGTACTTC.